This is a list of T cell receptor beta chains from one sample in a study of blood T cell repertoires in COVID-19. Clones were sequenced by immunoSEQ multiplex PCR, and TCRdb holds only the in-frame ones, with some missing. The repertoire holds about 190,000 clones, roughly 81% seen once, with 5.1% in the top ten. Material: peripheral blood. Receptors were obtained from a woman in her 70s with active or convalescent COVID-19. Each CDR3 is given with its conserved first and last residue. A D gene is named only where the DNA matches it firmly. Clone size appears in some rows only: once, few, many, or a class for an expanded clone.

NA | TRBJ2-5 | TRBV11-2 | NA | TGTGCCAGCAGCTTGGTAAGGGGTCCCCAAGAGACCCAGTACTTC | CASSLVRGPQETQYF
NA | TRBJ2-1 | TRBV18 | NA | TGTGCCAGCTCACCGACGGGGTCGGGTCGATTAGGGGGTGAGCAGTTCTTC | CASSPTGSGRLGGEQFF
TRBD2 | TRBJ2-1 | TRBV14 | NA | TGTGCCAGCAGCCCACCGACTAGCGGGAGGGTGGATGAGCAGTTCTTC | CASSPPTSGRVDEQFF
NA | TRBJ1-5 | TRBV11-1 | NA | TGTGCCAGCAGCTTAGGGCTAGATCAGCCCCAGCATTTT | CASSLGLDQPQHF
TRBD2 | TRBJ2-5 | TRBV4-2 | NA | TGTGCCAGCAGCCGCCTTAGACTAGCGGACAGGGAGACCCAGTACTTC | CASSRLRLADRETQYF
TRBD2 | TRBJ2-1 | TRBV6-6 | NA | TGTGCCAGCAGTTCCAACGGACTAGCGGGAGCTGAGCAGTTCTTC | CASSSNGLAGAEQFF
NA | TRBJ1-4 | TRBV21-1 | NA | TGTGCCAGGTCGGAGGCTAATGAAAAACTGTTTTTT | CARSEANEKLFF
TRBD1 | TRBJ2-7 | TRBV7-9 | NA | TGTGCCAGCAGCCTCCAGGGGGCCGTGGACGAGCAGTACTTC | CASSLQGAVDEQYF
TRBD2 | TRBJ2-3 | TRBV3-1/TRBV3-2 | NA | TGTGCCAGCGCGGGGGAAGGCTACACAGATACGCAGTATTTT | CASAGEGYTDTQYF
TRBD1 | TRBJ2-5 | TRBV19 | NA | TGTGCCAGTAAGGGGACAGGGGTTCAGCGGGAGACCCAGTACTTC | CASKGTGVQRETQYF
NA | TRBJ2-2 | TRBV21-1 | NA | TGTGCCAGCAGCATGGACAGCCGGAACACCGGGGAGCTGTTTTTT | CASSMDSRNTGELFF
NA | TRBJ1-3 | TRBV6-1 | NA | TGTGCCAGCAGTGAAGCGTCGGCAGGCTCCTCTGGAAACACCATATATTTT | CASSEASAGSSGNTIYF
NA | TRBJ1-2 | TRBV5-6 | once | TGTGCCAGCACCGGCGTGCTGGGGCGAGGTGGCTACACCTTC | CASTGVLGRGGYTF
NA | TRBJ2-2 | TRBV5-6 | NA | TGTGCCAGCAGCTGGGGGGAAACCTCCGTGACCCCCGGGGAGCTGTTTTTT | CASSWGETSVTPGELFF
NA | TRBJ1-3 | TRBV11-2 | few | TGTGCCAGCAGCTTAGGACAGCCTCGCTCTGGAAACACCATATATTTT | CASSLGQPRSGNTIYF
NA | TRBJ1-1 | TRBV4-1 | NA | TGCGCCAGCAGCCAACAGATACGGGGTGAAGCTTTCTTT | CASSQQIRGEAFF
TRBD1 | TRBJ1-5 | TRBV2 | few | TGTGCCAGCAGACTACGGGACAGGGGTAATCAGCCCCAGCATTTT | CASRLRDRGNQPQHF
TRBD1 | TRBJ2-7 | TRBV5-1 | NA | TGCGCCAGCAGCTGGGGGACAGGGAAGGGATACGAGCAGTACTTC | CASSWGTGKGYEQYF
TRBD2 | TRBJ2-3 | TRBV4-2 | NA | TGTGCCAGCAGACAGGAAGCGGGAGCGGGAGATACGCAGTATTTT | CASRQEAGAGDTQYF
TRBD2 | TRBJ2-1 | TRBV5-1 | NA | TGCGCCAGCAGCCATCCTGGTCTAGCGGGAGGGCCGTCCTACAATGAGCAGTTCTTC | CASSHPGLAGGPSYNEQFF
NA | TRBJ1-5 | TRBV6-6 | NA | TGTGCCAGCAGTTACTCGCGGCTGGATCAGCCCCAGCATTTT | CASSYSRLDQPQHF
NA | TRBJ2-7 | TRBV18 | many | TGTGCCAGCTCACGGGACACTTACGAGCAGTACTTC | CASSRDTYEQYF
TRBD2 | TRBJ2-3 | TRBV5-1 | NA | TGCGCCAGCAGCTTGACTAGCGGGATATCCACAGATACGCAGTATTTT | CASSLTSGISTDTQYF
NA | TRBJ1-1 | TRBV5-1 | NA | TGCGCCAGCAGCTTGACAGCTGGGACAAGGGGATTGAACACTGAAGCTTTCTTT | CASSLTAGTRGLNTEAFF
TRBD2 | TRBJ2-2 | TRBV4-1 | NA | TGCGCCAGCAGCCAAGTGACTAGCGGGAGAAACACCGGGGAGCTGTTTTTT | CASSQVTSGRNTGELFF
TRBD1 | TRBJ1-5 | TRBV6-6 | NA | TGTGCCAGCAGTTCCTCCGACAGGGGACCAAATCAGCCCCAGCATTTT | CASSSSDRGPNQPQHF
TRBD1 | TRBJ2-5 | TRBV10-3 | once | TGTGCCAGTAACAGGGGCGGGGAGACCCAGTACTTC | CASNRGGETQYF
TRBD1 | TRBJ1-2 | TRBV5-4 | NA | TGTGCCAGCAGCTTGCCCGGGACAGGGTTGGGAGGCTACACCTTC | CASSLPGTGLGGYTF
TRBD2 | TRBJ2-5 | TRBV15 | once | TGTGCCACCAGCAGGGACCCTAGCGGCCAAGAGACCCAGTACTTC | CATSRDPSGQETQYF
NA | TRBJ1-2 | TRBV30 | NA | TGTGCCTGGAGTTTCCCAGGGGATTTCTATGGCTACACCTTC | CAWSFPGDFYGYTF
NA | TRBJ2-2 | TRBV2 | few | TGTGCCAGCCAGGTCCTCAGGGATACCGGGGAGCTGTTTTTT | CASQVLRDTGELFF
NA | TRBJ2-1 | TRBV5-1 | NA | TGCGCCAGCAGCTCCCTCGACAGGTCTCCCTACAATGAGCAGTTCTTC | CASSSLDRSPYNEQFF
TRBD1 | TRBJ1-2 | TRBV24-1 | NA | TGTGCCACCTGGGACAGGGTAGGAGGCTACACCTTC | CATWDRVGGYTF
TRBD1 | TRBJ2-1 | TRBV4-1 | NA | TGCGCCAGCGGCCAAAAAGGAAGGACAGGGGCCAATGAGCAGTTCTTC | CASGQKGRTGANEQFF
NA | TRBJ1-1 | TRBV5-1 | NA | TGCGCCAGCGGACCGAGGGGACTTCGAGACACTGAAGCTTTCTTT | CASGPRGLRDTEAFF
NA | TRBJ2-1 | TRBV9 | NA | TGTGCCAGCAGCTTCCGGACTGCCCGGGCCTACAATGAGCAGTTCTTC | CASSFRTARAYNEQFF
NA | TRBJ1-4 | TRBV5-4 | few | TGTGCCAGCAGCTTGGGGCCACCTGAAAAACTGTTTTTT | CASSLGPPEKLFF
TRBD1 | TRBJ2-1 | TRBV11-3 | NA | TGTGCCAGCAGCTTAGATGCGGGGACAGGGAGGAATGAGCAGTTCTTC | CASSLDAGTGRNEQFF
NA | TRBJ1-1 | TRBV25-1 | NA | TGTGCCAGCAGTGAAAACCCGGGGGGGGGCCTGAACACTGAAGCTTTCTTT | CASSENPGGGLNTEAFF
NA | TRBJ1-4 | TRBV28 | NA | TGTGCCAGCAGTTCCGGGACAACAAATACAGAGGGTGAAAAACTGTTTTTT | CASSSGTTNTEGEKLFF
NA | TRBJ2-1 | TRBV6-5 | NA | TGTGCCAGCAGTTACTCCCGAGATAGCCCTAAGGAGCAGTTCTTC | CASSYSRDSPKEQFF
TRBD1 | TRBJ2-3 | TRBV4-1 | NA | TGCGCCAGCAGCCAAGACGGACAGGGGGGGGATACGCAGTATTTT | CASSQDGQGGDTQYF
NA | TRBJ1-4 | TRBV18 | NA | TGTGCCAGCTCACCGCGGCAGATTAATGAAAAACTGTTTTTT | CASSPRQINEKLFF
TRBD2 | TRBJ2-1 | TRBV7-3 | NA | TGTGCCAGCAGCTTTATCGGCGGGAGCATGGATGAGCAGTTCTTC | CASSFIGGSMDEQFF
NA | TRBJ2-1 | TRBV11-2 | NA | TGTGCCAGCAGCTCCCCCATAGCCCAGTTCTTC | CASSSPIAQFF
NA | TRBJ1-1 | TRBV13 | few | TGTGCCAGCAGCTTAGTGGGTCCCATCGGGAGGGCTTTCTTT | CASSLVGPIGRAFF
TRBD2 | TRBJ2-1 | TRBV3-1/TRBV3-2 | NA | TGTGCCAGCAGCCAACTAGCGGGAGTTGGTGAGCAGTTCTTC | CASSQLAGVGEQFF
NA | TRBJ2-7 | TRBV10-3 | NA | TGTGCCATCAGTGAGGGGACTTTTACCTACGAGCAGTACTTC | CAISEGTFTYEQYF
NA | TRBJ1-2 | TRBV6-1 | NA | TGTGCCAGCAGTGCGGGGCGGGGGAGCCCATCTAACTATGGCTACACCTTC | CASSAGRGSPSNYGYTF
TRBD2 | TRBJ2-7 | TRBV6-5 | NA | TGTGCCAGCAGCCTGGGACTAGCGGGAGGGTACGAGCAGTACTTC | CASSLGLAGGYEQYF
NA | TRBJ2-7 | TRBV6-5 | NA | TGTGCCAGCAGTTTAGCAGGGGTTAGTGGCGAGCAGTACTTC | CASSLAGVSGEQYF
NA | TRBJ1-1 | TRBV9 | NA | TGTGCCAGCAGCGTAGCGGACAGCCATGAAGCTTTCTTT | CASSVADSHEAFF
TRBD1 | TRBJ1-3 | TRBV10-3 | NA | TGTGCCACGGGACAGGGATCCTCTGGAAACACCATATATTTT | CATGQGSSGNTIYF
TRBD2 | TRBJ2-5 | TRBV3-1/TRBV3-2 | NA | TGTGCCAGCAGCCAAGGGACTAGCGGGAGGAGGGAGACCCAGTACTTC | CASSQGTSGRRETQYF
NA | TRBJ2-7 | TRBV20-1 | NA | TGCAGTGCTAGTAGTGGAGGTTCGGGCAGGGAGCAGTACTTC | CSASSGGSGREQYF
NA | TRBJ1-1 | TRBV5-1 | NA | TGCGCCAGCAGCCCCTTCATGGGGGTGGAGGGGTGGGACACTGAAGCTTTCTTT | CASSPFMGVEGWDTEAFF
TRBD2 | TRBJ2-3 | TRBV7-3 | NA | TGTGCCAGCACCCCTCGGAGCGGGAGTTCAGATACGCAGTATTTT | CASTPRSGSSDTQYF
NA | TRBJ1-5 | TRBV29-1 | NA | TGCAGCGTTGCCTCAGGGTACAATCAGCCCCAGCATTTT | CSVASGYNQPQHF
NA | TRBJ1-1 | TRBV7-3 | NA | TGTGCCAGCAGCTTAGGGTCAGGGCGAAATGAAGCTTTCTTT | CASSLGSGRNEAFF